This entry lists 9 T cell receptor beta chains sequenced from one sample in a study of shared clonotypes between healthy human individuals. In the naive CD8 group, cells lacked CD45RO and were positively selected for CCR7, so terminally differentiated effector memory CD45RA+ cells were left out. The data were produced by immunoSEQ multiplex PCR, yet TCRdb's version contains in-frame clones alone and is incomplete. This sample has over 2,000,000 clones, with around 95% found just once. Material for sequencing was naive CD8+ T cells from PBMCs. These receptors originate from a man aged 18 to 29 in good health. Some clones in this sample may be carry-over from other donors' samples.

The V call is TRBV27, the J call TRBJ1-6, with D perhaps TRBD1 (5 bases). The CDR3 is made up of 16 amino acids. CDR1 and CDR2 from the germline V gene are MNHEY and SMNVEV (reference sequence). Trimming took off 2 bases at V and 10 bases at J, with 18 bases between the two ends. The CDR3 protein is CASSLAAGVLRSPLHF. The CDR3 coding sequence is TGTGCCAGCAGTTTAGCAGCGGGGGTCCTAAGGTCACCCCTCCACTTT.

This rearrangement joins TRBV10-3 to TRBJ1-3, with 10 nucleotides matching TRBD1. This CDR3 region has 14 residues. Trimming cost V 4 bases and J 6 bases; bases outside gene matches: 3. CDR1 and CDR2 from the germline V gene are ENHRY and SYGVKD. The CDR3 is CAISGQGAQNTIYF. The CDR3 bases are TGTGCCATCAGTGGACAGGGGGCCCAAAACACCATATATTTT.

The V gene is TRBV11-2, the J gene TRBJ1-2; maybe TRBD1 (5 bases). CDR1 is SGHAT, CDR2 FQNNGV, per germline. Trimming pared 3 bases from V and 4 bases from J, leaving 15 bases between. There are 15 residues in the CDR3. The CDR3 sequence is CASSLPVWDLYGYTF. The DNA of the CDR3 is TGTGCCAGCAGCTTGCCAGTATGGGACCTCTATGGCTACACCTTC.

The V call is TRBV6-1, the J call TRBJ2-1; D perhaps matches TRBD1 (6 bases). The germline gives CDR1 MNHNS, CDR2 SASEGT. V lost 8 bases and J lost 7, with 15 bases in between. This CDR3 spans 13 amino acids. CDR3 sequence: CASYRVPQNEQFF. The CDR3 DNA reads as TGTGCCAGCTACAGGGTCCCACAAAATGAGCAGTTCTTC.

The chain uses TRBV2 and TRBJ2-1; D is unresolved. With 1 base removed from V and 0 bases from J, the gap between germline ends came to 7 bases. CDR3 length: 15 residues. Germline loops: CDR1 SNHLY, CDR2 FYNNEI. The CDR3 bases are TGTGCCAGCAGTGAAGGGTCTATCTCCTACAATGAGCAGTTCTTC. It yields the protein CASSEGSISYNEQFF.

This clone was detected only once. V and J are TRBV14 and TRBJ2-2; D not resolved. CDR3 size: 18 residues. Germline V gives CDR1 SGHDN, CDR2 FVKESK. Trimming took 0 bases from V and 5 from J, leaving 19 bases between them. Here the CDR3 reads CASSQDSAGFGPTGELFF. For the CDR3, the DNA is TGTGCCAGCAGCCAAGATTCGGCCGGGTTTGGCCCGACCGGGGAGCTGTTTTTT.

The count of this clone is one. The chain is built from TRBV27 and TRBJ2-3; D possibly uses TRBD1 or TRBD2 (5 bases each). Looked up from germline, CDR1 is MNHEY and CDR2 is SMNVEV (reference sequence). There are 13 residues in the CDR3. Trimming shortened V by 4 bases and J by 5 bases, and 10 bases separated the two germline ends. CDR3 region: CASSYTGGDTQYF. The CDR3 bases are TGTGCCAGCAGTTACACTGGGGGAGATACGCAGTATTTT.

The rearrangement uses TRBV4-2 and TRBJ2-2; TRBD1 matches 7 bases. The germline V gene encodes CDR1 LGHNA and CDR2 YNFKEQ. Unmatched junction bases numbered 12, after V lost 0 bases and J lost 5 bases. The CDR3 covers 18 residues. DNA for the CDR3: TGTGCCAGCAGCCAAGAGCCCGGCGGGCAGGGGGATACCGGGGAGCTGTTTTTT. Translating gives CASSQEPGGQGDTGELFF.

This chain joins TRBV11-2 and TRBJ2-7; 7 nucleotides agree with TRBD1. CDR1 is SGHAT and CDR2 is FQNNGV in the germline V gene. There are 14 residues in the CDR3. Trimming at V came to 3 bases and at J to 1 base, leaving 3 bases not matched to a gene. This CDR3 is CASSLGQPSYEQYF. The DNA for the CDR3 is TGTGCCAGCAGCTTGGGACAGCCATCCTACGAGCAGTACTTC.